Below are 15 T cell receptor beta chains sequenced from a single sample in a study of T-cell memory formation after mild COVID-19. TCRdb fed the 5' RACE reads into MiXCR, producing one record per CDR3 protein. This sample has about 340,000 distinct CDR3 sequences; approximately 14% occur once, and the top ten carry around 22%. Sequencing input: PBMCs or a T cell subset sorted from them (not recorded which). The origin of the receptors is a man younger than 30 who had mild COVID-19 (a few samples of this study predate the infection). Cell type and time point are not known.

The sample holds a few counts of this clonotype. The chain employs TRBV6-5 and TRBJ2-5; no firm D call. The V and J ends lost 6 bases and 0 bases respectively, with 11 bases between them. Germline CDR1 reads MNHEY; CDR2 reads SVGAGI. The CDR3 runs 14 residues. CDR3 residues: CASSPNRHQETQYF. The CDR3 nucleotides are TGTGCCAGCAGCCCCAACCGCCACCAAGAGACCCAGTACTTC.

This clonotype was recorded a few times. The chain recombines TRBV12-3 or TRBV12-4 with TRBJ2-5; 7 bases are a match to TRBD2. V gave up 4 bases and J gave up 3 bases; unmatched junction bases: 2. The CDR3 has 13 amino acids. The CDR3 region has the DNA TGTGCCAGCAGTTGGACTAGAGAAGAGACCCAGTACTTC. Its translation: CASSWTREETQYF.

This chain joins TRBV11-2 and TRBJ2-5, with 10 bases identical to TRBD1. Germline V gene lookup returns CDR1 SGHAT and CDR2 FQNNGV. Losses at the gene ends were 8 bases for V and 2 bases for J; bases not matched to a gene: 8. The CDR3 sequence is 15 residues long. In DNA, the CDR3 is TGTGCCAGCCGAACCGGGACAGGGGAGCAAGAGACCCAGTACTTC. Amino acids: CASRTGTGEQETQYF. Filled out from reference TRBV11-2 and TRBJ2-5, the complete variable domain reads EAGVAQSPRYKIIEKRQSVAFWCNPISGHATLYWYQQILGQGPKLLIQFQNNGVVDDSQLPKDRFSAERLKGVDSTLKIQPAKLEDSAVYLCASRTGTGEQETQYFGPGTRLLVL.

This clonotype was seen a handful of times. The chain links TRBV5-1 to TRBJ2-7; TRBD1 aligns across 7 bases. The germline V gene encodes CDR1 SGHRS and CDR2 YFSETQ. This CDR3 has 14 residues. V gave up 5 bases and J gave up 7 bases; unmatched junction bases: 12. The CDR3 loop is CASSPGTAKGEQYF. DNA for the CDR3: TGCGCCAGCAGTCCCGGGACAGCGAAGGGAGAGCAGTACTTC.

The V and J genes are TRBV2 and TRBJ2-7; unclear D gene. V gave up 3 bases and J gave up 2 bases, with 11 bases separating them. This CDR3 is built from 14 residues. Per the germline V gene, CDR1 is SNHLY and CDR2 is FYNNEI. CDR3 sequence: CASSESTVTYEQYF. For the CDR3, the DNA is TGTGCCAGCAGTGAGTCGACGGTAACCTACGAGCAGTACTTC.

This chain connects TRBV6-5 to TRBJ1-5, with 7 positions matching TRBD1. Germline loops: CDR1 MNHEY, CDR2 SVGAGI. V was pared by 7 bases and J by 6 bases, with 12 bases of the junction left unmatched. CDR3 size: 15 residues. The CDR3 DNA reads TGTGCCAGCACCCAAAGAGGGGGCGCGGGTCAGCCCCAGCATTTT. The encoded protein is CASTQRGGAGQPQHF.

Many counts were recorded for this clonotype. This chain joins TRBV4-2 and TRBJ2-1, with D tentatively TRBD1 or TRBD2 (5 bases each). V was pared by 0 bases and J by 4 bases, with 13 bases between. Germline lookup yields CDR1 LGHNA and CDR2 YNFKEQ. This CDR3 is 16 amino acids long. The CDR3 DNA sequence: TGTGCCAGCAGCCAAGACCCCGGGGCCCCTTACAATGAGCAGTTCTTC. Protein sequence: CASSQDPGAPYNEQFF.

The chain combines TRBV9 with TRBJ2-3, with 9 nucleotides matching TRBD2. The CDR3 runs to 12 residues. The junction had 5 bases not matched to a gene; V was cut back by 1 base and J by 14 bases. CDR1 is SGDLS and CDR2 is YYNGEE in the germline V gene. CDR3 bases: TGTGCCAGCAGCGTATCAGGACTAGCGATGTATTTT. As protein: CASSVSGLAMYF.

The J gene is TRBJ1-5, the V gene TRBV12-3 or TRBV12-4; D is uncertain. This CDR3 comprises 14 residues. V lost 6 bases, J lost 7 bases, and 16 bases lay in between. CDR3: CASSLGEGRQPQHF. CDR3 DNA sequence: TGTGCCAGCAGCTTGGGAGAGGGCCGGCAGCCCCAGCATTTT.

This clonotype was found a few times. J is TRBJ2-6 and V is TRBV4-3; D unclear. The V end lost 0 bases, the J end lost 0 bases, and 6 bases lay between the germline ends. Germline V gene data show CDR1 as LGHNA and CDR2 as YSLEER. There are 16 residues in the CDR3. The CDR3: CASSQDISSGANVLTF. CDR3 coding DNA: TGCGCCAGCAGCCAAGATATAAGCTCTGGGGCCAACGTCCTGACTTTC.

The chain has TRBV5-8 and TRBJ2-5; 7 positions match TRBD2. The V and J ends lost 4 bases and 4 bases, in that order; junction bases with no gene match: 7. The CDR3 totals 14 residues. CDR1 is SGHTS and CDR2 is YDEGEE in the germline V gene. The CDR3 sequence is CASSLPGGGETQYF. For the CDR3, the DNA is TGTGCCAGCAGCCTCCCGGGCGGGGGAGAGACCCAGTACTTC. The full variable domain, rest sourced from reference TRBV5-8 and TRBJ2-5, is EAGVTQSPTHLIKTRGQQATLRCSPISGHTSVYWYQQALGLGLQFLLWYDEGEERNRGNFPPRFSGRQFPNYSSELNVNALELEDSALYLCASSLPGGGETQYFGPGTRLLVL.

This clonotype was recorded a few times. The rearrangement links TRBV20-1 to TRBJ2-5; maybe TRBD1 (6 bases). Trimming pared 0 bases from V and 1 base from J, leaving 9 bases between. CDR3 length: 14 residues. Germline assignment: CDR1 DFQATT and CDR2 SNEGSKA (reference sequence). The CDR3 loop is CSARDQGRQETQYF. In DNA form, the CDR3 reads TGCAGTGCTAGAGACCAGGGGCGCCAAGAGACCCAGTACTTC.

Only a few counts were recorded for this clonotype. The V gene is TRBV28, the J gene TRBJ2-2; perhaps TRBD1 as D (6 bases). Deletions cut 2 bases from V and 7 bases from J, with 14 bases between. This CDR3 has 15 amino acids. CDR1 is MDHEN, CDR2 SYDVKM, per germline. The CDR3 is CASSLGGLTHGELFF. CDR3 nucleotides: TGTGCCAGCAGTTTAGGGGGCCTTACCCACGGGGAGCTGTTTTTT.

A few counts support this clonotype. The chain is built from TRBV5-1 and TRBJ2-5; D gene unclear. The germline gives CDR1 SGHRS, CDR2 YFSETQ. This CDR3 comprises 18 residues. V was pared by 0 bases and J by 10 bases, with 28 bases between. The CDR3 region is CASSLVSLDRVLPSDQYF. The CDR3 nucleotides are TGCGCCAGCAGCTTGGTTTCCTTGGACCGGGTCCTCCCAAGCGACCAGTACTTC. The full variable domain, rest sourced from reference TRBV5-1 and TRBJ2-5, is KAGVTQTPRYLIKTRGQQVTLSCSPISGHRSVSWYQQTPGQGLQFLFEYFSETQRNKGNFPGRFSGRQFSNSRSEMNVSTLELGDSALYLCASSLVSLDRVLPSDQYFGPGTRLLVL.

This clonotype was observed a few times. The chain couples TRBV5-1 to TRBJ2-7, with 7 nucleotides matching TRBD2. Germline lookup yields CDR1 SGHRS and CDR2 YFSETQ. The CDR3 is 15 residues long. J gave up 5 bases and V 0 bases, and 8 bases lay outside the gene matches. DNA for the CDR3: TGCGCCAGCAGCTTGGTAGCGGGCCGCCCCGACGAGCAGTACTTC. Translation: CASSLVAGRPDEQYF.